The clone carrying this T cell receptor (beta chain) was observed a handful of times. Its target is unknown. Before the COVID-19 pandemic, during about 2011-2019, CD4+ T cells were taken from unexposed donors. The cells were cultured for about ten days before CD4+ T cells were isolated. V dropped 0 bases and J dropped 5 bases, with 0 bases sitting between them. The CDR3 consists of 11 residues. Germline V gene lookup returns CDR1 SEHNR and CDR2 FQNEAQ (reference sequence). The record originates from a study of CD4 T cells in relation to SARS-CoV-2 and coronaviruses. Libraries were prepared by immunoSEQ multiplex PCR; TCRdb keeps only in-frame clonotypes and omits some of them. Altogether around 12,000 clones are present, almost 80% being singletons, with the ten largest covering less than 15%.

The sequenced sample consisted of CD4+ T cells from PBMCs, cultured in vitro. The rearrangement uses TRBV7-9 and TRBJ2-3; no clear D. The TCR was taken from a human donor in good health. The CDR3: CASSLADTQYF. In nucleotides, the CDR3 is TGTGCCAGCAGCTTAGCAGATACGCAGTATTTT.